The rows below give T cell receptor beta chains drawn from one sample of a study of response to subunit inactivated influenza vaccine. MiXCR, run by TCRdb on the RT-PCR reads, gives a single entry per CDR3 protein. The data hold about 500,000 distinct CDR3 sequences, with approximately 15% observed a single time. The material sequenced was CD4+ T cells sorted from PBMCs, taken 23 months after vaccination. Receptors originate from a man aged 50 to 75 who received an inactivated influenza vaccine. Both conserved end residues are part of each CDR3. Fields, in order: clone size, V gene, D gene, J gene, CDR3 protein, CDR3 DNA. The D gene is left open where the match is weak. Clone size, where shown, is once, few, many, or a class for clones that have expanded.

clone size: NA
V gene: TRBV6-5
D gene: NA
J gene: TRBJ1-2
CDR3 protein: CASRDFYGYTF
CDR3 DNA: TGTGCCAGCAGGGACTTCTATGGCTACACCTTC

clone size: many
V gene: TRBV7-9
D gene: NA
J gene: TRBJ1-1
CDR3 protein: CASSFSTANTEAFF
CDR3 DNA: TGTGCCAGCAGCTTTTCAACAGCTAACACTGAAGCTTTCTTT

clone size: NA
V gene: TRBV6-2/TRBV6-3
D gene: NA
J gene: TRBJ2-2
CDR3 protein: CASRFTRAGELFF
CDR3 DNA: TGTGCCAGCAGATTTACTAGAGCCGGGGAGCTGTTTTTT

clone size: few
V gene: TRBV20-1
D gene: TRBD2
J gene: TRBJ2-3
CDR3 protein: CSLASGGYTQYF
CDR3 DNA: TGCAGTCTCGCTAGCGGGGGATATACGCAGTATTTT

clone size: few
V gene: TRBV4-3
D gene: NA
J gene: TRBJ1-1
CDR3 protein: CASSQAVQGRTEAFF
CDR3 DNA: TGCGCCAGCAGCCAAGCGGTTCAGGGGCGAACTGAAGCTTTCTTT

clone size: NA
V gene: TRBV4-1
D gene: TRBD2
J gene: TRBJ2-3
CDR3 protein: CASSQDSGLVGDTQYF
CDR3 DNA: TGCGCCAGCAGCCAAGATTCCGGACTAGTAGGAGATACGCAGTATTTT

clone size: NA
V gene: TRBV29-1
D gene: TRBD1
J gene: TRBJ2-7
CDR3 protein: CSVLWGQVLGEQYF
CDR3 DNA: TGCAGCGTTTTGTGGGGACAGGTATTAGGCGAGCAGTACTTC

clone size: few
V gene: TRBV27
D gene: TRBD1
J gene: TRBJ1-1
CDR3 protein: CASRMSGTGGQAFF
CDR3 DNA: TGTGCCAGCAGAATGTCGGGGACAGGGGGCCAGGCTTTCTTT

clone size: few
V gene: TRBV2
D gene: TRBD1
J gene: TRBJ2-7
CDR3 protein: CASSEAPTGAGYEQYF
CDR3 DNA: TGTGCCAGCAGTGAAGCCCCGACAGGGGCGGGGTACGAGCAGTACTTC

clone size: few
V gene: TRBV10-3
D gene: NA
J gene: TRBJ2-7
CDR3 protein: CAAGSEGYEQYF
CDR3 DNA: TGTGCCGCGGGGAGTGAAGGCTACGAGCAGTACTTC

clone size: few
V gene: TRBV3-1
D gene: NA
J gene: TRBJ2-5
CDR3 protein: CASSQATQNTIAQYF
CDR3 DNA: TGTGCCAGCAGCCAAGCAACTCAAAACACCATCGCCCAGTACTTC

clone size: NA
V gene: TRBV6-1
D gene: NA
J gene: TRBJ1-1
CDR3 protein: CASSMKGVGGNTEAFF
CDR3 DNA: TGTGCCAGCAGCATGAAGGGGGTAGGCGGGAACACTGAAGCTTTCTTT

clone size: many
V gene: TRBV6-2/TRBV6-3
D gene: NA
J gene: TRBJ2-7
CDR3 protein: CASSYSAGAAYEQYF
CDR3 DNA: TGTGCCAGCAGTTACTCGGCGGGGGCTGCTTACGAGCAGTACTTC

clone size: few
V gene: TRBV2
D gene: NA
J gene: TRBJ2-1
CDR3 protein: CASSVHRSEQFF
CDR3 DNA: TGTGCCAGCAGTGTACACAGGTCTGAGCAGTTCTTC

clone size: NA
V gene: TRBV12-3/TRBV12-4
D gene: NA
J gene: TRBJ1-5
CDR3 protein: CASSLVAASNQPQHF
CDR3 DNA: TGTGCCAGCAGTTTGGTGGCAGCGAGCAATCAGCCCCAGCATTTT

clone size: NA
V gene: TRBV2
D gene: TRBD2
J gene: TRBJ2-1
CDR3 protein: CASMIAGGQYNEQFF
CDR3 DNA: TGTGCCAGCATGATAGCGGGAGGTCAATACAATGAGCAGTTCTTC

clone size: NA
V gene: TRBV10-3
D gene: NA
J gene: TRBJ2-7
CDR3 protein: CATRAEGYEQYF
CDR3 DNA: TGTGCCACCCGGGCAGAGGGCTACGAGCAGTACTTC

clone size: NA
V gene: TRBV4-3
D gene: TRBD2
J gene: TRBJ2-3
CDR3 protein: CASSQDITSGRDTQYF
CDR3 DNA: TGCGCCAGCAGCCAAGATATCACTAGCGGGAGAGATACGCAGTATTTT

clone size: few
V gene: TRBV7-9
D gene: NA
J gene: TRBJ1-1
CDR3 protein: CASSPHRNQNTEAFF
CDR3 DNA: TGTGCCAGCAGCCCCCACCGCAATCAGAACACTGAAGCTTTCTTT

clone size: NA
V gene: TRBV12-3/TRBV12-4
D gene: NA
J gene: TRBJ2-1
CDR3 protein: CASKTGQGYNEQFF
CDR3 DNA: TGTGCCAGCAAAACGGGACAAGGATACAATGAGCAGTTCTTC

clone size: NA
V gene: TRBV4-2
D gene: NA
J gene: TRBJ2-7
CDR3 protein: CASSQDRNSYEQYF
CDR3 DNA: TGTGCCAGCAGCCAAGACAGAAACTCCTACGAGCAGTACTTC

clone size: few
V gene: TRBV4-2
D gene: TRBD2
J gene: TRBJ2-1
CDR3 protein: CASRTSGQSYNEQFF
CDR3 DNA: TGTGCCAGCAGGACTAGCGGGCAATCCTACAATGAGCAGTTCTTC

clone size: NA
V gene: TRBV4-3
D gene: NA
J gene: TRBJ2-3
CDR3 protein: CASSQDWRMGTDTQYF
CDR3 DNA: TGCGCCAGCAGCCAAGATTGGAGAATGGGCACAGATACGCAGTATTTT

clone size: few
V gene: TRBV18
D gene: NA
J gene: TRBJ2-3
CDR3 protein: CASSPPGGRDTQYF
CDR3 DNA: TGTGCCAGCTCACCACCGGGGGGTCGGGATACGCAGTATTTT

clone size: few
V gene: TRBV7-9
D gene: NA
J gene: TRBJ1-5
CDR3 protein: CASSPGAVNSNQPQHF
CDR3 DNA: TGTGCCAGCAGCCCGGGGGCGGTGAATAGCAATCAGCCCCAGCATTTT

clone size: NA
V gene: TRBV7-2
D gene: NA
J gene: TRBJ2-7
CDR3 protein: CASSLDAGPYEQYF
CDR3 DNA: TGTGCCAGCAGCTTAGACGCGGGACCCTACGAGCAGTACTTC

clone size: NA
V gene: TRBV4-1
D gene: TRBD1
J gene: TRBJ2-3
CDR3 protein: CASSQLTGPGADTQYF
CDR3 DNA: TGCGCCAGCAGCCAACTGACAGGGCCAGGGGCAGATACGCAGTATTTT

clone size: NA
V gene: TRBV4-2
D gene: TRBD2
J gene: TRBJ2-1
CDR3 protein: CASSQDGLAGVMGEQFF
CDR3 DNA: TGTGCCAGCAGCCAAGATGGACTAGCGGGAGTGATGGGTGAGCAGTTCTTC

clone size: once
V gene: TRBV7-2
D gene: NA
J gene: TRBJ2-1
CDR3 protein: CASSLVTGRDEQFF
CDR3 DNA: TGTGCCAGCAGCTTAGTAACGGGGCGGGATGAGCAGTTCTTC

clone size: NA
V gene: TRBV11-2
D gene: NA
J gene: TRBJ2-1
CDR3 protein: CASSQRLLGSSYNEQFF
CDR3 DNA: TGTGCCAGCAGTCAGAGACTACTGGGGAGCTCCTACAATGAGCAGTTCTTC

clone size: many
V gene: TRBV2
D gene: TRBD1
J gene: TRBJ1-2
CDR3 protein: CASSTDRVANYGYTF
CDR3 DNA: TGTGCCAGCAGCACGGACAGGGTGGCTAACTATGGCTACACCTTC

clone size: NA
V gene: TRBV7-8
D gene: NA
J gene: TRBJ2-1
CDR3 protein: CASSLSSASYNEQFF
CDR3 DNA: TGTGCCAGCAGCTTAAGTAGCGCATCCTACAATGAGCAGTTCTTC

clone size: NA
V gene: TRBV3-1
D gene: NA
J gene: TRBJ1-5
CDR3 protein: CASSPNDVAPQHF
CDR3 DNA: TGTGCCAGCAGCCCGAATGATGTGGCGCCCCAGCATTTT

clone size: few
V gene: TRBV19
D gene: NA
J gene: TRBJ2-1
CDR3 protein: CASAPQGNEQFF
CDR3 DNA: TGTGCCAGTGCTCCCCAGGGCAATGAGCAGTTCTTC

clone size: few
V gene: TRBV6-5
D gene: TRBD1
J gene: TRBJ1-1
CDR3 protein: CASSYGTGTGGTEAFF
CDR3 DNA: TGTGCCAGCAGTTACGGAACCGGGACAGGGGGGACTGAAGCTTTCTTT

clone size: NA
V gene: TRBV27
D gene: NA
J gene: TRBJ1-2
CDR3 protein: CASSLYGAVNYGYTF
CDR3 DNA: TGTGCCAGCAGTTTATATGGGGCGGTGAACTATGGCTACACCTTC

clone size: NA
V gene: TRBV11-2
D gene: NA
J gene: TRBJ1-2
CDR3 protein: CASSLGGGRGYTF
CDR3 DNA: TGTGCCAGCAGCTTAGGGGGGGGACGTGGCTACACCTTC

clone size: NA
V gene: TRBV21-1
D gene: NA
J gene: TRBJ1-4
CDR3 protein: CASSEGQGGLKLFF
CDR3 DNA: TGTGCCAGCAGCGAGGGACAGGGGGGATTAAAACTGTTTTTT

clone size: once
V gene: TRBV11-2
D gene: NA
J gene: TRBJ1-1
CDR3 protein: CASSLVAGRNTEAFF
CDR3 DNA: TGTGCCAGCAGCTTAGTGGCAGGACGGAACACTGAAGCTTTCTTT

clone size: NA
V gene: TRBV10-2
D gene: TRBD2
J gene: TRBJ2-2
CDR3 protein: CATRGGGTNTGELFF
CDR3 DNA: TGCGCCACCCGTGGCGGGGGGACGAACACCGGGGAGCTGTTTTTT

clone size: few
V gene: TRBV7-9
D gene: NA
J gene: TRBJ1-2
CDR3 protein: CASSPGYLGSGYTF
CDR3 DNA: TGTGCCAGCAGCCCCGGGTACCTGGGCAGTGGCTACACCTTC

clone size: few
V gene: TRBV20-1
D gene: TRBD1
J gene: TRBJ2-1
CDR3 protein: CSASQGQGYNEQFF
CDR3 DNA: TGCAGTGCTTCCCAGGGACAGGGATACAATGAGCAGTTCTTC

clone size: many
V gene: TRBV5-1
D gene: TRBD1
J gene: TRBJ2-1
CDR3 protein: CASSFLTGGNEQFF
CDR3 DNA: TGCGCCAGCAGCTTTCTTACAGGGGGCAATGAGCAGTTCTTC

clone size: few
V gene: TRBV20-1
D gene: TRBD2
J gene: TRBJ2-3
CDR3 protein: CSARGERGSTDTQYF
CDR3 DNA: TGCAGTGCTAGAGGGGAGCGGGGAAGCACAGATACGCAGTATTTT

clone size: few
V gene: TRBV20-1
D gene: NA
J gene: TRBJ2-5
CDR3 protein: CSAKTRLAQETQYF
CDR3 DNA: TGCAGTGCCAAGACTAGGCTTGCCCAAGAGACCCAGTACTTC

clone size: NA
V gene: TRBV5-1
D gene: NA
J gene: TRBJ2-1
CDR3 protein: CASTRQVADEQFF
CDR3 DNA: TGCGCCAGCACGCGACAGGTCGCCGATGAGCAGTTCTTC

clone size: NA
V gene: TRBV14
D gene: NA
J gene: TRBJ1-2
CDR3 protein: CASSQWTSGGYTF
CDR3 DNA: TGTGCCAGCAGCCAATGGACCTCGGGTGGCTACACCTTC

clone size: NA
V gene: TRBV3-1
D gene: NA
J gene: TRBJ1-6
CDR3 protein: CASSQGPVHNSPLHF
CDR3 DNA: TGTGCCAGCAGCCAAGGACCAGTACATAATTCGCCCCTCCACTTT

clone size: NA
V gene: TRBV5-5
D gene: NA
J gene: TRBJ1-1
CDR3 protein: CASSLISAGTEAFF
CDR3 DNA: TGTGCCAGCAGCTTAATCTCAGCGGGGACTGAAGCTTTCTTT